This passage covers 19 T cell receptor beta chains from one sample sequenced in a study of blood T cell repertoires in COVID-19 (dated by TCRdb to about 2020). Libraries were built with the immunoSEQ multiplex PCR assay. TCRdb obtained this table from immuneACCESS and retained in-frame rearrangements with V and J assigned. These tables miss some clones; where compared with another copy, unresolved V genes account for less than half of the shortfall, and the remainder is unexplained. A total of roughly 120,000 clones appear in this sample, around 80% of them only once. 2.5% of the sample is held by the ten biggest clonotypes. What was sequenced was peripheral blood. The receptors were sampled from a man aged 50-60 years with acute or convalescent COVID-19.

The rearrangement uses TRBV10-1 and TRBJ2-1; 7 bases fit TRBD1. V lost 3 bases, J lost 9 bases, and 2 bases stayed unmatched. In germline, CDR1 is WNHNN, CDR2 SYGVQD (reference sequence). The CDR3 is 12 residues long. The CDR3 sequence is CASSDTGVEQFF. The DNA of the CDR3 is TGCGCCAGCAGTGATACAGGGGTTGAGCAGTTCTTC.

This clone was recorded only once. The V and J genes are TRBV3-1 (or the pseudogene TRBV3-2) and TRBJ1-4; 7 nucleotides match TRBD1. From germline, CDR1 is LGHDT and CDR2 YNNKEL (reference sequence). This CDR3 has 16 amino acids. The junction had 12 bases not matched to a gene; V was cut back by 3 bases and J by 8 bases. CDR3 loop: CASSQARDRGREKLFF. CDR3 sequence (DNA): TGTGCCAGCAGCCAGGCCCGGGACAGAGGGAGGGAAAAACTGTTTTTT.

There are a few counts of this clone. The V gene is TRBV6-2 or TRBV6-3, the J gene TRBJ1-2; D is possibly TRBD1 (5 bases). Germline assignment: CDR1 MNHEY and CDR2 SVGEGT. V lost 2 bases to trimming and J lost 4 bases, with 8 bases between them. The CDR3 has 13 amino acids. CDR3 loop: CASSYRDSYGYTF. The CDR3 DNA reads as TGTGCCAGCAGTTACAGGGACTCCTATGGCTACACCTTC.

CDR3 coding DNA: TGCGCCAGCAGTCAATCACCCCCCCCGGGACACCTGATCTCCTACGAGCAGTACTTC. Protein: CASSQSPPPGHLISYEQYF. V gene TRBV23-1 combines with J gene TRBJ2-7; weak D call: TRBD1 (6 bases). TRBV23-1 is an ORF; its function is uncertain. This CDR3 spans 19 amino acids. Trimming pared 0 bases from V and 0 bases from J, leaving 21 bases between.

The chain employs TRBV25-1 and TRBJ2-2; perhaps TRBD1 as D (6 bases). Germline CDR1 reads MGHDK; CDR2 reads SYGVNS. The CDR3 sequence is 14 residues long. V was shortened by 4 bases and J by 4 bases, with 10 bases between the two germline ends. CDR3 region: CASSVLTGTGELFF. CDR3 nucleotides: TGTGCCAGCAGTGTCTTGACAGGCACCGGGGAGCTGTTTTTT. The full variable domain, with the rest looked up from reference TRBV25-1 and TRBJ2-2, is EADIYQTPRYLVIGTGKKITLECSQTMGHDKMYWYQQDPGMELHLIHYSYGVNSTEKGDLSSESTVSRIRTEHFPLTLESARPSHTSQYLCASSVLTGTGELFFGEGSRLTVL.

The genes are TRBV19 and TRBJ1-5; 7 nucleotides line up with TRBD1. Germline CDR1 and CDR2: LNHDA and SQIVND (reference sequence). There are 18 residues in the CDR3. V shed 5 bases and J 0 bases; nucleotides not matched to a gene: 13. DNA of the CDR3: TGTGCCAGTAGTCCCCGCCCGACAGGGACAATTAGCAATCAGCCCCAGCATTTT. Its protein product is CASSPRPTGTISNQPQHF.

The chain uses TRBV7-6 and TRBJ1-2; weak D call: TRBD1 (6 bases). Germline V gene lookup returns CDR1 SGHVS and CDR2 FNYEAQ. CDR3 length: 17 residues. Trimming left V 1 base short and J 2 bases short, with 17 bases between. CDR3 in amino acids: CASSLGGYRGSNYGYTF. CDR3 coding DNA: TGTGCCAGCAGCTTAGGTGGATATAGGGGGTCCAACTATGGCTACACCTTC.

This rearrangement joins TRBV15 to TRBJ2-3; TRBD2 agrees at 9 bases. Germline V CDR1 and CDR2: LNHNV, YYDKDF (reference sequence). The ends lost 5 bases at V and 8 bases at J; junction bases unmatched: 11. CDR3 length: 15 residues. The CDR3 reads CATSGAGGREATQYF. For the CDR3, the DNA is TGTGCCACCAGCGGTGCGGGGGGGCGAGAAGCTACGCAGTATTTT.

The chain is built from TRBV7-2 and TRBJ1-5; TRBD1 agrees at 9 bases. The J segment lost 5 bases and the V segment lost 3 bases, leaving 5 bases of the junction unmatched. This CDR3 has 15 amino acids. Looked up from germline, CDR1 is SGHTA and CDR2 is FQGNSA. This chain's CDR3 is CASSFTGGRYQPQHF. CDR3 DNA sequence: TGTGCCAGCAGCTTTACAGGGGGCCGTTATCAGCCCCAGCATTTT.

The rearrangement uses TRBV28 and TRBJ2-7, with 12 bases that match TRBD2. The CDR3 is 15 residues long. J gave up 6 bases and V 5 bases, and 8 bases lay outside the gene matches. The germline V gene has CDR1 MDHEN and CDR2 SYDVKM. CDR3 nucleotides: TGTGCCAGCAGTCCGACCACTAGCGGGAGGCTCGAGCAGTACTTC. Translating gives CASSPTTSGRLEQYF.

The rearrangement joins TRBV19 to TRBJ2-7; 8 bases fit TRBD1. Germline values: CDR1 LNHDA, CDR2 SQIVND (reference sequence). This CDR3 spans 13 amino acids. V lost 6 bases and J lost 4; bases outside the gene matches: 5. As DNA, the CDR3 is TGTGCCAGTAGCATCAGACAGGGGTACGAGCAGTACTTC. Protein product: CASSIRQGYEQYF.

The V gene is TRBV6-5, the J gene TRBJ2-1; 10 positions agree with TRBD2. From germline, CDR1 is MNHEY and CDR2 SVGAGI. J was trimmed by 4 bases and V by 7 bases; bases with no gene match: 7. The CDR3 is made up of 15 amino acids. For the CDR3, the DNA is TGTGCCAGCACTCTCGGGACTAGCGCATACAATGAGCAGTTCTTC. It codes for CASTLGTSAYNEQFF.

This chain joins TRBV5-4 and TRBJ1-2, with D possibly TRBD1 on 6 matching bases. Deletions cut 4 bases from V and 4 bases from J, with 17 bases between. Germline CDR1 SGHNT, CDR2 YYREEE (reference sequence). This CDR3 region has 15 residues. The CDR3 loop is CASSPSQGVSYGYTF. In DNA, the CDR3 is TGTGCCAGCAGCCCCTCACAGGGTGTCTCCTATGGCTACACCTTC.

The chain has TRBV19 and TRBJ2-5; 9 nucleotides agree with TRBD2. Trimming at V came to 5 bases and at J to 7 bases, leaving 8 bases not matched to a gene. CDR1 is LNHDA, CDR2 SQIVND, per germline (reference sequence). The length of the CDR3 is 14 residues. DNA of the CDR3: TGTGCCAGTAGTGTCCTGACTAGCGGAGGGACCCAGTACTTC. Translating it yields CASSVLTSGGTQYF.

This clone is a singleton in its sample. The chain is built from TRBV25-1 and TRBJ2-3; D not certain. Trimming took 4 bases from V and 0 from J, leaving 8 bases between them. This CDR3 region has 14 residues. CDR1 is MGHDK, CDR2 SYGVNS, per germline. CDR3 nucleotide sequence: TGTGCCAGCAGTGGCAAACTTAGCACAGATACGCAGTATTTT. It encodes CASSGKLSTDTQYF.

The chain has TRBV28 and TRBJ2-7; TRBD2 matches at 11 bases. V lost 5 bases, J lost 5 bases, and 8 bases stayed unmatched. Germline V lookup: CDR1 MDHEN, CDR2 SYDVKM. CDR3 length: 15 residues. CDR3 sequence: CASSITGLAGHEQYF. As DNA, the CDR3 is TGTGCCAGCAGTATAACCGGACTAGCGGGCCACGAGCAGTACTTC. Filled out from reference TRBV28 and TRBJ2-7, the complete variable domain reads DVKVTQSSRYLVKRTGEKVFLECVQDMDHENMFWYRQDPGLGLRLIYFSYDVKMKEKGDIPEGYSVSREKKERFSLILESASTNQTSMYLCASSITGLAGHEQYFGPGTRLTVT.

This sequence joins TRBV24-1 and TRBJ2-7; 7 nucleotides align to TRBD2. The CDR3 extends over 14 amino acids. Germline CDR1 is KGHDR and CDR2 is SFDVKD. Unmatched junction bases numbered 5, after V lost 5 bases and J lost 2 bases. The CDR3 DNA is TGTGCCACCAGTGCTGGGAGGGTACCCTACGAGCAGTACTTC. It encodes CATSAGRVPYEQYF.

The gene calls are TRBV7-8 and TRBJ2-2; 10 bases fit TRBD2. Trimming cost V 2 bases and J 6 bases; bases outside gene matches: 3. CDR3 length equals 15 residues. In germline, CDR1 is SGHVS, CDR2 FQNEAQ. CDR3 loop: CASSLSGGAPGELFF. In DNA form, the CDR3 reads TGTGCCAGCAGCTTAAGCGGGGGGGCTCCCGGGGAGCTGTTTTTT.

The rearrangement links TRBV10-2 to TRBJ1-1, with D tentatively TRBD1 (5 bases). Per germline, CDR1 WSHSY and CDR2 SAAADI. The CDR3 is 15 amino acids. Trimming stripped 0 bases from V and 4 bases from J, with 12 bases between. CDR3 sequence (DNA): TGCGCCAGCAGTGAGTCAAGGGGTTTGCGCACTGAAGCTTTCTTT. This encodes CASSESRGLRTEAFF.